The following is a T cell receptor beta chain sequence with its context. This clone showed up just once. Its antigen remains unidentified. The record has no base qualities; no much larger clone is one base away. Library generation was performed with the immunoSEQ multiplex PCR assay. For the multiplex PCR, a mixture combining 60 forward primers for TCR Vbeta segments and 13 reverse primers for TCR Jbeta segments was used. A multiplex PCR assay on genomic DNA amplified the CDR3 region of rearranged TCR beta genes. The amplified TCR beta libraries were sequenced on the Illumina HiSeq System as 87-base-pair reads. As for the authors' bioinformatics: In a later analysis, tens of millions of unique TCR beta chains were counted across the roughly 670 repertoires, and roughly 11 million of these chains were shared by at least two donors. A nearest-neighbor algorithm error-corrected the raw reads and collapsed the reads into unique sequences, merging closely related sequences to remove PCR and sequencing errors. Alignment of CDR3 sequences to IMGT reference sequences was used to assign V, D and J gene segments. For a sequence to be retained, at least a six-nucleotide match to both a V gene segment and a J gene segment was required. Rearrangements were called productive when the CDR3 lacked stop codons and stayed in frame with V and J; all others were non-productive. CDR3 was defined by IMGT convention, running from the second conserved V-encoded cysteine to the conserved J-encoded phenylalanine. The earlier analysis of about 640 of the donors excluded any sequence lacking an unambiguous match to a single V gene segment. In an earlier analysis of several hundred of the donors, V segments were called functional above 56.7% productive rearrangements and were called segregating when the between-donor standard deviation exceeded 5%. A statistical classification framework was developed to diagnose cytomegalovirus status using the catalog of TCR beta chain sequences. In a later analysis, TCR nucleotide sequences were compared against IMGT/GENE-DB human TR gene sequences so that V and J genes could be assigned. In a later analysis, CDR3 sequences and most-parsimonious VDJ recombination scenarios were assigned using the TCRdist pipeline. In a later analysis, each TCR beta chain was defined by its CDR3 amino acid sequence together with its V-gene family, and reads without a unique V-gene family were excluded. In a later analysis, approximately 590 highly shared, low-generation-probability nucleotide sequences were removed to address suspected cross-contamination and a sequencing artifact. In a later analysis, a clonal expansion index was calculated for each public chain from normalized within-repertoire ranks of inferred template counts. In a later analysis, generation probabilities were computed with a VDJ recombination model fitted to out-of-frame rearrangements, and the resulting probabilities were checked against IGoR. A later analysis scored TCR-TCR, TCR-HLA and TCR-CMV co-occurrence with hypergeometric tests, applying a repertoire-size bias correction to TCR pairs. A later analysis estimated false discovery rates by permuting HLA or CMV assignments 20 times. In a later analysis, co-occurring TCRs were grouped using DBSCAN, and TCRdist sequence similarity was added for clustering within HLA-allele-positive subsets. For co-occurrence clustering, repertoires with fewer than 30,000 or more than 120,000 public chains were excluded, along with a handful of repertoires with anomalous nucleotide sharing. The clones in this table, taken by TCRdb from immuneACCESS, are in-frame only. Not every clone is retained; where verified, under half of the shortfall comes from an unresolved V gene, and the cause of the rest is unknown. The V and J calls and clone size were taken over from that table, and D and trimming were inferred from the DNA. The sample records 130,000 or so clones, approximately 64% of which are singletons. The ten largest clonotypes hold less than 3% of the sample.

In total, 666 healthy bone marrow donors made up the cohort. Cohort members were all nominally healthy when sampled, although unrecorded immune exposures were likely present. The donor was CMV seronegative and belonged to the group of 352 seronegative cohort members. Each donor provided a peripheral blood sample, and peripheral blood mononuclear cells were used for TCR beta sequencing. The Qiagen DNeasy Blood Extraction Kit was used to extract genomic DNA from the blood cell samples. The data are from a study of cytomegalovirus exposure and HLA in healthy donors (dated by TCRdb to the late 2010s). Describing the broader study: An earlier analysis of some 550 of the donors reported approximately 290 Gb of sequence data and 120 million or so unique TCR beta sequences from 150 million to 200 million T cells. An early release covering roughly 580 HLA-typed donors comprised about 320 gigabases of sequencing data and tens of millions of unique TCR sequences. The genetic ancestry cluster associated with self-reported Caucasian donors included roughly 84% of the 398 genotyped donors. The study aimed to test whether signatures of past pathogen exposure could be identified by cataloging public T cell receptors. Using immunosequencing, the study profiled T cell repertoires from around 670 subjects and related those repertoires to cytomegalovirus serostatus. A separate validation cohort of some 130 different subjects was used in addition to the 666-subject first cohort. The study combined high-throughput TCR immunosequencing, statistical association of individual TCRs with disease status, and machine learning to predict cytomegalovirus infection status. To study patterns of TCR occurrence, a later analysis re-analyzed previously published TCR beta repertoires from around 700 donors and added high-resolution HLA genotyping. Rather than using new phenotypic data, the later analysis identified candidate immune exposures from TCR beta sequences and from how often those sequences occurred across donors. In an earlier analysis of roughly 600 of the donors, high-throughput TCR beta sequencing was used to judge whether each TCR beta V gene segment behaved as functional or pseudogenic. Donor age, sex, ethnicity and CMV serostatus were compiled alongside the repertoire data. Genome-wide SNP genotypes for about three fifths of the roughly 670 donors were used in a later genetic analysis, which treated that subset as a discovery cohort. All discovery cohort repertoires had been generated using a single sequencing platform. HLA typing included class I and class II loci at four-digit resolution. The number of donors typed differed by locus, with roughly 620-630 for A, B, C, DRB1 and DQB1, roughly 520 for DQA1, over 600 for DPA1, and approximately 470 for DPB1. A few DR-DQ haplotypes were treated as single units for association and clustering because of strong linkage in the cohort. Among some 400 genotyped donors of the cohort, an average of around 240,000 unique TCR beta nucleotide sequences was sequenced per donor, of which about 19% were non-productive.

The CDR3 contains 14 residues, cysteine and phenylalanine counted. The sequence is cut down to CDR3 DNA, 42 bases in frame from base 1. V gives up 1 base and J gives up 2 bases, and the segment between their germline ends measures 6 bases. CDR1 and CDR2 are drawn from the germline V gene: SGHAT, FQNNGV. What the authors observed across the whole study: According to the authors, the approach could potentially be generalized to other disease states and immunological phenotypes. Specific HLA alleles were associated with over 15,000 TCR beta sequences at a false discovery rate of 0.05 in a later analysis. Linkage disequilibrium might explain the correlated functional status among segregating V segments, but an unknown experimental factor could not be excluded. Roughly uniform sequencing depth across donors was assumed in presence/absence analyses, although this assumption may not hold. In a later analysis, most CMV-associated TCR beta chains were found to appear HLA-restricted, with HLA associations seemingly driven largely by CMV exposure. Seventeen rarely observed V segments, including chromosome 9 orphons, were excluded from the earlier analysis of a few hundred of the donors because counts were too low. In vitro tests confirmed that three of the cytomegalovirus-associated TCR beta chains recognize cytomegalovirus antigens. CMV serostatus was the only immune exposure information available for the cohort. An earlier analysis of 587 of the donors showed that most TCR beta V segments appeared in productive rearrangements either about 87% or about 30% of the time, which broadly matched IMGT annotations. In this cohort, only TCR beta chains were sequenced, and detectable features were limited by the absence of alpha or paired-chain data. Compared with the 666-donor mean, donors in an Asian-associated ancestry cluster had fewer N-insertions in productive TCRs, according to a later genetic analysis. In a later analysis, HLA-associated TCR beta chains showed more clonal expansion and lower generation probabilities than non-associated chains that were equally common. In a later genetic analysis, a missense DCLRE1C variant was associated with V-gene and J-gene trimming of TCR beta chains, and the association was replicated in an independent cohort. The sequencing pipeline was judged likely to have produced a cluster of highly shared sequence variants as a technical artifact. Because HLA typing was unavailable for some donors at each locus, only the typed subset was used in association tests. Across donors, most TCR sequences were observed very rarely, whereas some public TCRs were present in many individuals. When HLA alleles, especially DR and DQ, strongly co-occurred, attributing TCR associations to individual alleles was difficult. Several of the top co-occurrence clusters appeared to be linked to parvovirus B19, influenza, CMV and Epstein-Barr virus, according to a later analysis. The classifier was reported to diagnose cytomegalovirus status with high specificity and sensitivity in both the original cohort and the validation cohort. Some IMGT-functional V segments, including TRBV6-2 and TRBV6-3, could not be distinguished by the 87-base-pair reads and were therefore excluded. In the study, around 150 TCR beta chains were listed as associated with cytomegalovirus. A further reported finding was that TCR beta sequences accurately predicted the HLA-A and HLA-B alleles for most subjects in the first cohort. According to a later analysis, TCR association rates differed among HLA loci, with DRB1 alleles showing the most associated TCRs and HLA-C alleles showing the fewest.

The clonotype originates from a woman aged 40 to 49 in good health and CMV-seronegative. The chain employs TRBV11-2 and TRBJ1-3; D gene: possibly TRBD1, on 5 matching bases. Input material: PBMCs. The CDR3 region has the sequence CASSLGGAGNTIYF. At the DNA level, the sequence is TGTGCCAGCAGCTTAGGGGGGGCTGGAAACACCATATATTTT.